This TCR beta chain was identified in a study of T cell repertoires in cytomegalovirus infection. Looking at the study overall: Peptides in the study included HLA-C-restricted and HLA-B-restricted CMV epitopes. Evidence of both CMV infection and a matching HLA type came from public TCR beta signatures.

Concerning this clonotype: Its antigen is not known.

In TCRdb, the reads were re-called with MiXCR into one record per CDR3 protein. The repertoire holds about 700,000 distinct CDR3 sequences, around 30% seen once, with about 20% in the top ten. Study findings and constraints: Of the TCR beta families, the public ones yielded a cumulative frequency that identified carriers of CMV plus the relevant HLA. In two of eight donors, the top clonotype was HLA-C-restricted CMV-specific.

This CDR3 has 15 residues. Germline loops: CDR1 KGHSH, CDR2 LQKENI. Trimming took 6 bases from V and 4 from J; bases not matched to a gene: 11. The starting material was cultured PBMCs, obtained from culture after CMV antigen stimulation. The receptor's source is a human donor in good health (CMV status not recorded). Some clones in this sample may be carry-over from other donors' samples. This rearrangement joins TRBV18 to TRBJ2-7; 8 positions agree with TRBD1. CDR3 DNA: TGTGCCAGCTCCCCCTCCCGGGACAGGCCTTACGAGCAGTACTTC. This sequence encodes CASSPSRDRPYEQYF.